Listed below are T cell receptor beta chains from one sample, sequenced in a study of cytomegalovirus exposure and HLA in healthy donors. The repertoire was sequenced with immunoSEQ multiplex PCR; TCRdb's copy has only in-frame clones and lacks some. The sample consists of fewer than 200,000 clones, roughly 70% of them appearing once. The sample was PBMCs. All receptors come from a girl between 10 and 17 years old in good health and CMV-seronegative. Both conserved end residues are part of each CDR3. D genes are given only for firm matches. Clone sizes are given selectively: once, few, many, or a class where the clone is expanded.

V gene: TRBV29-1
clone size: -
D gene: -
J gene: TRBJ1-1
CDR3 protein: CSVEEAGIGTEAFF
CDR3 DNA: TGCAGCGTTGAAGAGGCAGGGATTGGCACTGAAGCTTTCTTT

V gene: TRBV5-6
clone size: -
D gene: TRBD2
J gene: TRBJ2-5
CDR3 protein: CASSPADLAGEETQYF
CDR3 DNA: TGTGCCAGCAGCCCTGCAGATTTAGCGGGGGAAGAGACCCAGTACTTC

V gene: TRBV30
clone size: -
D gene: TRBD1
J gene: TRBJ1-3
CDR3 protein: CAWSVRGQASGNTIYF
CDR3 DNA: TGTGCCTGGAGTGTACGAGGACAGGCCTCTGGAAACACCATATATTTT

V gene: TRBV19
clone size: -
D gene: -
J gene: TRBJ1-1
CDR3 protein: CASSMKRDTEAFF
CDR3 DNA: TGTGCCAGTAGTATGAAGCGGGACACTGAAGCTTTCTTT

V gene: TRBV7-9
clone size: once
D gene: -
J gene: TRBJ2-1
CDR3 protein: CASRPTGIDEQFF
CDR3 DNA: TGTGCCAGCAGACCTACAGGGATAGATGAGCAGTTCTTC

V gene: TRBV6-5
clone size: -
D gene: TRBD1
J gene: TRBJ1-1
CDR3 protein: CASSWGQADTEAFF
CDR3 DNA: TGTGCCAGCAGTTGGGGACAGGCCGACACTGAAGCTTTCTTT

V gene: TRBV6-6
clone size: -
D gene: -
J gene: TRBJ2-6
CDR3 protein: CATSLTAGSGANVLTF
CDR3 DNA: TGTGCCACCTCGTTGACAGCCGGCTCTGGGGCCAACGTCCTGACTTTC

V gene: TRBV2
clone size: once
D gene: -
J gene: TRBJ2-7
CDR3 protein: CASSEAEGGDAYEQYF
CDR3 DNA: TGTGCCAGCAGTGAAGCGGAGGGGGGGGATGCCTACGAGCAGTACTTC

V gene: TRBV5-1
clone size: -
D gene: TRBD2
J gene: TRBJ2-1
CDR3 protein: CASSELTSGVPHEQFF
CDR3 DNA: TGCGCCAGCAGCGAGCTCACTAGCGGGGTTCCTCATGAGCAGTTCTTC

V gene: TRBV9
clone size: once
D gene: -
J gene: TRBJ1-2
CDR3 protein: CASSLNSLFYGYTF
CDR3 DNA: TGTGCCAGCAGCCTTAACAGCTTATTCTATGGCTACACCTTC

V gene: TRBV28
clone size: once
D gene: TRBD1
J gene: TRBJ1-2
CDR3 protein: CASNYPRDRGGYGYTF
CDR3 DNA: TGTGCCAGCAACTACCCTCGGGACAGGGGGGGCTATGGCTACACCTTC

V gene: TRBV27
clone size: -
D gene: TRBD2
J gene: TRBJ2-2
CDR3 protein: CASSQNLAGGRVGELFF
CDR3 DNA: TGTGCCAGCAGTCAGAATCTAGCGGGGGGTAGAGTCGGGGAGCTGTTTTTT

V gene: TRBV5-5
clone size: -
D gene: -
J gene: TRBJ1-1
CDR3 protein: CASSSLDSLNTEAFF
CDR3 DNA: TGTGCCAGCAGCTCGCTGGACAGTTTGAACACTGAAGCTTTCTTT

V gene: TRBV27
clone size: -
D gene: -
J gene: TRBJ2-3
CDR3 protein: CASSLTWTVTDTQYF
CDR3 DNA: TGTGCCAGCAGTTTAACCTGGACAGTCACAGATACGCAGTATTTT

V gene: TRBV28
clone size: -
D gene: -
J gene: TRBJ2-1
CDR3 protein: CASMLEALREQFF
CDR3 DNA: TGTGCCAGCATGTTGGAGGCTCTCCGTGAGCAGTTCTTC

V gene: TRBV5-6
clone size: -
D gene: -
J gene: TRBJ2-7
CDR3 protein: CASSSNYEQYF
CDR3 DNA: TGTGCCAGCAGCTCCAACTACGAGCAGTACTTC

V gene: TRBV4-1
clone size: -
D gene: -
J gene: TRBJ1-1
CDR3 protein: CASTTNKLQGGAFF
CDR3 DNA: TGCGCCAGCACCACCAACAAACTACAGGGTGGAGCTTTCTTT

V gene: TRBV6-1
clone size: -
D gene: TRBD2
J gene: TRBJ2-1
CDR3 protein: CASSEAVLAGVEDEQFF
CDR3 DNA: TGTGCCAGCAGTGAAGCTGTCCTAGCGGGGGTGGAGGACGAGCAGTTCTTC